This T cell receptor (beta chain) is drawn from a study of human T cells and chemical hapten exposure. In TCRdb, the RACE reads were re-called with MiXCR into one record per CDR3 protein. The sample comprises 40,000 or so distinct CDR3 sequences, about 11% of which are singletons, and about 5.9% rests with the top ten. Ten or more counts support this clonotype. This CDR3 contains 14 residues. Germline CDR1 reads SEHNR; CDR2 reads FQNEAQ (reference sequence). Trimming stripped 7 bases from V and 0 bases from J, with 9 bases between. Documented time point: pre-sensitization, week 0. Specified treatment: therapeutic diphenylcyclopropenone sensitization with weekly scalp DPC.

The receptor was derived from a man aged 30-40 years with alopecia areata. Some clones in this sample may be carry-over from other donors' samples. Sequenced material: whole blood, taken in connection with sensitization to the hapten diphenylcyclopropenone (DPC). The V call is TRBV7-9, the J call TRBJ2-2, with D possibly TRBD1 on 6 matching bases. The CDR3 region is CASNRAANTGELFF. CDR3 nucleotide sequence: TGTGCCAGCAACAGGGCGGCGAACACCGGGGAGCTGTTTTTT.